This TCR beta chain stems from a study of blood T cell repertoires in COVID-19. Study-level information: Italy, Spain and the United States were the sources of the convalescent and acute COVID-19 samples. From T cells, B-cell-depleted T cells, or PBMCs came the material, which was cDNA or gDNA.

This clone was seen more than once but under ten times. Looked up from germline, CDR1 is DFQATT and CDR2 is SNEGSKA (reference sequence). Trimming took 3 bases from V and 7 from J; bases not matched to a gene: 5. This CDR3 contains 12 residues. Authors' data handling: Scientists estimated how many nucleated cells there were by amplifying reference gene primers. The method was immunoSEQ multiplex PCR; TCRdb's version includes in-frame clones alone and lacks a portion of them. Clonal size and the V and J genes are those of that table, whereas D and trimming came from the DNA. This sample yields fewer than 200,000 clones, of which 80% to 90% are seen a single time; 12% belongs to the top ten. In Seattle, patients joined the study during active infection and were tracked longitudinally.

Specimen: peripheral blood. The V call is TRBV20-1, the J call TRBJ1-2; 7 positions agree with TRBD1. The receptor was derived from a woman between 65 and 79 years old with COVID-19, enrolled during active disease. Here the CDR3 DNA reads TGCAGTGCTAGTGGGGGGACAGTTGGCTACACCTTC. Protein: CSASGGTVGYTF.